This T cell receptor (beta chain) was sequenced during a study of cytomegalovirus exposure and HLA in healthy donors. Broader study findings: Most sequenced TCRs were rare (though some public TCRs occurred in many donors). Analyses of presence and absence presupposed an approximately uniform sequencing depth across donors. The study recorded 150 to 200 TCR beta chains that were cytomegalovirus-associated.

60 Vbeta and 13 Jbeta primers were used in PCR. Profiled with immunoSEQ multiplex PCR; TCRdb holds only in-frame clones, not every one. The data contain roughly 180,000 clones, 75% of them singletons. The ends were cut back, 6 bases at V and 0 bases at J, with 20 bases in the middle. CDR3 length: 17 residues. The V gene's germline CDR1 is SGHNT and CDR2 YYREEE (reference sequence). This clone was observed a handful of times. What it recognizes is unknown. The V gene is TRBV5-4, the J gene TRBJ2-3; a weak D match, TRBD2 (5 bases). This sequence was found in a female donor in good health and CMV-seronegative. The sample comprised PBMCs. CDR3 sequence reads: CASTPGGWVSSTDTQYF. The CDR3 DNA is TGTGCCAGCACCCCCGGAGGATGGGTATCTAGCACAGATACGCAGTATTTT.